The source of this T cell receptor beta chain is a study of cytotoxic CD8 clonotypes in ibrutinib-treated CLL. Regarding this clone: Its antigen is still unknown.

Measured with immunoSEQ multiplex PCR; TCRdb has only the in-frame clones, and not every one. Of roughly 52,000 clones detected, 53% appear once; the ten largest clones hold around a third. Per germline, CDR1 SGHRS and CDR2 YFSETQ. The CDR3 runs 14 residues. V was clipped by 0 bases and J by 9 bases, with 13 bases between them. General study findings and limits: Sampling times (in sustained-remission versus progressing patients) were not the same.

Sequenced here: PBMCs, sampled after 12 months of ibrutinib treatment. The sequence derives from a human donor with chronic lymphocytic leukemia. The chain joins TRBV5-1 to TRBJ2-1; TRBD1 or TRBD2 may be the D gene (6 bases each). The CDR3 reads CASSLEPGAAEQFF. CDR3 nucleotides: TGCGCCAGCAGCTTGGAACCGGGGGCAGCTGAGCAGTTCTTC.